This T cell receptor beta chain appears in the sequencing data of a study of PD-1 blockade in classical Hodgkin lymphoma. The method was immunoSEQ multiplex PCR; TCRdb's version includes in-frame clones alone and lacks a portion of them. The data contain tens of thousands of clones, around 80% of them seen just once; the ten biggest clones take up over 8%. With regard to this clone: Antigen: not known.

Time point defined: cycle 4 day 1 (C4D1), after 5 to 7 weeks of nivolumab. Every patient had relapsed following autologous stem cell transplantation, and cohorts differed in brentuximab vedotin exposure. Points from the study as a whole: Complete responders entered with baseline diversity on par with newly diagnosed patients, the results showed. CD4+ TCR diversity climbed significantly by C4D1, unlike CD8+ TCR diversity. Repertoires differed for reasons still undefined, possibly disease activity or prior therapy. Baseline TCR diversity was reportedly lower in newly diagnosed patients than healthy donors.

The V and J ends lost 3 bases and 4 bases respectively, with 9 bases between them. Germline V gene data show CDR1 as KGHSH and CDR2 as LQKENI. The CDR3 length is 14 residues. Specimen: peripheral blood mononuclear cells (PBMCs), collected before the fourth cycle of nivolumab. This receptor was identified in a human donor with classical Hodgkin lymphoma. This chain connects TRBV18 to TRBJ2-2, with a weak D call TRBD2 (6 bases). The CDR3 spells CASSPGLFTGELFF. Written as DNA, the CDR3 is TGTGCCAGCTCACCTGGACTATTCACCGGGGAGCTGTTTTTT.